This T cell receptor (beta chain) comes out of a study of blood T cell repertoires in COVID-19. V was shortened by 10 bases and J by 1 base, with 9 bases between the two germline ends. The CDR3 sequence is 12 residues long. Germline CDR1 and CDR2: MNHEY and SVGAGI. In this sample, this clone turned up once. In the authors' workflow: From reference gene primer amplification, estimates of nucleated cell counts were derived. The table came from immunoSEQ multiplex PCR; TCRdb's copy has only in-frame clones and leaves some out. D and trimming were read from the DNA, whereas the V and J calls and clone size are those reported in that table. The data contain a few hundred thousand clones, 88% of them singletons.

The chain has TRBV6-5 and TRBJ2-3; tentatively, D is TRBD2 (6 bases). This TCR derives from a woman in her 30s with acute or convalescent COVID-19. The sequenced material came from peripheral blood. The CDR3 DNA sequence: TGTGCCATCGGGGGACGCACAGATACGCAGTATTTT. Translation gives CAIGGRTDTQYF.